These 19 T cell receptor beta chains were all obtained from the same sample, sequenced in a study of T cell responses to AZD1222 COVID-19 vaccine. Sequencing used immunoSEQ multiplex PCR; TCRdb keeps in-frame clones, though not all of them. The sample gives about 61,000 clones, 80% to 90% of which show up once; around 5% is in the top ten. This sample comprised peripheral blood, obtained on day 0 of AZD1222 vaccination. These receptor sequences come from an adult in good health.

The chain recombines TRBV5-1 with TRBJ2-3; D not certain. CDR1 SGHRS and CDR2 YFSETQ come from the germline V gene. V lost 5 bases and J 10 bases, leaving 11 bases between the germline ends. The CDR3 is 11 residues long. The CDR3 loop reads CASSHAASQYF. DNA for the CDR3: TGCGCCAGCAGTCACGCCGCGTCGCAGTATTTT. The full variable domain, with the rest looked up from reference TRBV5-1 and TRBJ2-3, is KAGVTQTPRYLIKTRGQQVTLSCSPISGHRSVSWYQQTPGQGLQFLFEYFSETQRNKGNFPGRFSGRQFSNSRSEMNVSTLELGDSALYLCASSHAASQYFGPGTRLTVL.

CDR3 protein: CARGQGAKEEDTQYF. The DNA for the CDR3 is TGTGCCAGAGGACAGGGGGCGAAGGAAGAGGATACGCAGTATTTT. V and J are TRBV3-1 (or the pseudogene TRBV3-2) and TRBJ2-3; 11 bases align to TRBD1. Trimming took 9 bases from V and 6 from J; bases not matched to a gene: 11. The CDR3 is 15 residues long. CDR1 LGHDT and CDR2 YNNKEL come from the germline V gene (reference sequence).

The chain uses TRBV3-1 (or the pseudogene TRBV3-2) and TRBJ1-2; tentatively, D is TRBD1 (5 bases). Trimming pared 1 base from V and 2 bases from J, leaving 11 bases between. The CDR3 spans 15 residues. CDR1 and CDR2 (germline): LGHDT, YNNKEL (reference sequence). CDR3 residues: CASSQVGWGNYGYTF. CDR3 DNA: TGTGCCAGCAGCCAAGTAGGTTGGGGGAACTATGGCTACACCTTC.

The rearrangement joins TRBV29-1 to TRBJ1-2; D might be TRBD1 (6 bases). The germline gives CDR1 SQVTM, CDR2 ANQGSEA. The CDR3 sequence is 14 residues long. Deletions cut 2 bases from V and 0 bases from J, with 10 bases between. In DNA, the CDR3 is TGCAGCGTTGAAAGGGGGGATTCTAACTATGGCTACACCTTC. Residues: CSVERGDSNYGYTF. The full variable domain, with the rest looked up from reference TRBV29-1 and TRBJ1-2, is SAVISQKPSRDICQRGTSLTIQCQVDSQVTMMFWYRQQPGQSLTLIATANQGSEATYESGFVIDKFPISRPNLTFSTLTVSNMSPEDSSIYLCSVERGDSNYGYTFGSGTRLTVV.

This sequence joins TRBV11-2 and TRBJ1-3; D ambiguous. Germline CDR1 SGHAT, CDR2 FQNNGV. V was trimmed by 2 bases and J by 5 bases, leaving 4 bases between them. This CDR3 spans 12 amino acids. CDR3: CASSLWRNTIYF. CDR3 nucleotide sequence: TGTGCCAGCAGCTTATGGAGAAACACCATATATTTT.

The DNA for the CDR3 is TGTGCCAGCAACCGGGAGGAAAAACTGTTTTTT. It specifies CASNREEKLFF. The chain employs TRBV2 and TRBJ1-4; D is unresolved. The CDR3 is made up of 11 amino acids. Germline CDR1 and CDR2: SNHLY and FYNNEI. V gave up 7 bases and J gave up 8 bases, with 8 bases separating them.

The chain links TRBV6-5 to TRBJ1-2, with 9 bases aligning to TRBD1. This CDR3 comprises 14 residues. V was clipped by 6 bases and J by 5 bases; unmatched bases: 7. Germline CDR1 MNHEY, CDR2 SVGAGI. CDR3 sequence (DNA): TGTGCCAGCAGAGGACAGGGGATCAGGTATGGCTACACCTTC. Translation gives CASRGQGIRYGYTF.

The V and J genes are TRBV7-9 and TRBJ1-3; D remains ambiguous. Trimming stripped 4 bases from V and 1 base from J, with 8 bases between. The CDR3 runs 14 residues. In germline, CDR1 is SEHNR, CDR2 FQNEAQ (reference sequence). The CDR3 nucleotides read TGTGCCAGCAGCTCGTGGGGTTCTGGAAACACCATATATTTT. Its protein is CASSSWGSGNTIYF.

The chain uses TRBV6-5 and TRBJ2-1; 8 bases match TRBD2. Losses at the gene ends were 5 bases for V and 12 bases for J; bases not matched to a gene: 12. The CDR3 totals 14 residues. Germline loops: CDR1 MNHEY, CDR2 SVGAGI. The CDR3 DNA reads TGTGCCAGCAGTAACACCCGTAGCGGGGACTTGCAGTTCTTC. As protein: CASSNTRSGDLQFF.

The CDR3 spells CASSLGRYEQYF. The CDR3 nucleotides are TGTGCCAGCAGCTTAGGACGGTACGAGCAGTACTTC. V usage is TRBV7-8 and J usage is TRBJ2-7; D remains ambiguous. Per the germline V gene, CDR1 is SGHVS and CDR2 is FQNEAQ. The CDR3 covers 12 residues. V lost 1 base and J 4 bases, leaving 5 bases between the germline ends.

The V gene is TRBV5-1, the J gene TRBJ1-3; D gene ambiguous. Germline V CDR1 and CDR2: SGHRS, YFSETQ. The CDR3 sequence is 14 residues long. V was shortened by 0 bases and J by 4 bases, with 8 bases between the two germline ends. The chain's CDR3 is CASSLGGYGNTIYF. The CDR3 bases are TGCGCCAGCAGCTTGGGAGGGTACGGAAACACCATATATTTT.

The V gene is TRBV6-5, the J gene TRBJ1-1; possibly TRBD1 for D (6 bases). This CDR3 has 15 residues. Germline CDR1 MNHEY, CDR2 SVGAGI. With 5 bases removed from V and 7 bases from J, the gap between germline ends came to 20 bases. CDR3 DNA sequence: TGTGCCAGCAGTCCGGACGGGGCAGGGGCCCTTGAAGCTTTCTTT. This codes for CASSPDGAGALEAFF.

This chain uses TRBV4-1 with TRBJ2-3; TRBD2 agrees at 7 bases. CDR3 length: 16 amino acids. The ends lost 4 bases at V and 2 bases at J; junction bases unmatched: 9. Germline lookup yields CDR1 MGHRA and CDR2 YSYEKL. In DNA, the CDR3 is TGCGCCAGCAGCCCCGGGGGAGGGGATTACACAGATACGCAGTATTTT. Encoded protein: CASSPGGGDYTDTQYF.

V is TRBV6-5 and J is TRBJ1-6; 11 bases line up with TRBD1. The CDR3 consists of 16 residues. CDR1 is MNHEY and CDR2 is SVGAGI in the germline V gene. Unmatched junction bases numbered 6, after V lost 2 bases and J lost 9 bases. The CDR3 DNA follows: TGTGCCAGCAGTTACACGGGACAGGGGGGGGTTTCACCCCTCCACTTT. Protein sequence: CASSYTGQGGVSPLHF.

The rearrangement uses TRBV6-5 and TRBJ2-3; 8 positions match TRBD2. This CDR3 has 14 residues. J gave up 5 bases and V 4 bases, and 5 bases lay outside the gene matches. Per the germline V gene, CDR1 is MNHEY and CDR2 is SVGAGI. The CDR3 DNA sequence: TGTGCCAGCAGTTCAGCGGGGGCCATAGATACGCAGTATTTT. Protein product: CASSSAGAIDTQYF.

V is TRBV20-1 and J is TRBJ1-2; 12 bases fit TRBD1. The CDR3 extends over 16 amino acids. The germline gives CDR1 DFQATT, CDR2 SNEGSKA (reference sequence). Unmatched junction bases numbered 13, after V lost 3 bases and J lost 8 bases. In DNA, the CDR3 is TGCAGTGCTAGTCGGGGACAGGGGGCGACGCTGCGGGGCTACACCTTC. This gives the protein CSASRGQGATLRGYTF.

The chain uses TRBV18 and TRBJ1-4; D perhaps matches TRBD1 (5 bases). Per germline, CDR1 KGHSH and CDR2 LQKENI. This CDR3 has 13 residues. V lost 4 bases to trimming and J lost 5 bases, with 8 bases between them. The CDR3 nucleotides are TGTGCCAGCTCACGAGACAGCAATGAAAAACTGTTTTTT. This encodes CASSRDSNEKLFF.

The chain links TRBV5-1 to TRBJ2-1, with D possibly TRBD1 on 6 matching bases. Germline lookup yields CDR1 SGHRS and CDR2 YFSETQ. V gave up 4 bases and J gave up 2 bases, with 19 bases separating them. There are 17 residues in the CDR3. DNA for the CDR3: TGCGCCAGCAGCCTAAGACCTACGGGACATACCTACAATGAGCAGTTCTTC. This sequence encodes CASSLRPTGHTYNEQFF.

The chain links TRBV6-5 to TRBJ1-6; tentatively, D is TRBD1 (5 bases). Trimming removed 2 bases from V and 4 bases from J, with 9 bases in between. CDR1 MNHEY and CDR2 SVGAGI come from the germline V gene. The CDR3 length is 15 residues. The DNA of the CDR3 is TGTGCCAGCAGTTACACAGGCAGTTATAATTCACCCCTCCACTTT. It translates to CASSYTGSYNSPLHF.